The clone carrying this TCR beta chain was counted between two and nine times. The antigen remains unidentified. The sample has other DNA sequences that encode this CDR3 too. The sample belongs to a study of beta chain features in type 1 diabetes. The study's findings and limits: There was a possibility that cDNA sequencing over-represented cells with high TCR expression. TCRB repertoires of naive, central memory and Treg cells appeared more similar among patients than among healthy donors. People with Type 1 diabetes carried modestly yet significantly shorter TCRB CDR3s in all four CD4+ subsets.

This CDR3 region has 13 residues. V gave up 1 base and J gave up 2 bases, with 5 bases separating them. Germline assignment: CDR1 SGHVS and CDR2 FNYEAQ. The authors reverse transcribed all of the isolated RNA, so sequencing captured expressed TCRB transcripts. TCRdb's table, derived via immunoSEQ multiplex PCR, lists solely in-frame clones and lacks some. The profile covers 600,000 or so clones, with about an eighth appearing a single time and more than 0.09% taken by the ten largest. The specimen was naive CD4+ T cells from blood. The gene calls are TRBV7-6 and TRBJ1-1, with no clear D. This TCR was sampled from a man aged 25 to 45 with type 1 diabetes. The CDR3 bases are TGTGCCAGCAGCTTAGAACTTAACACTGAAGCTTTCTTT. Its protein is CASSLELNTEAFF.